The clone carrying this T cell receptor beta chain was detected only once. Its specificity is unknown. These data originate in a study of cytomegalovirus exposure and HLA in healthy donors. General study points: Presence/absence analyses treated sequencing depth as roughly uniform across donors. Common viral pathogens seemed, in a later analysis, to connect with several of the most significant clusters. The records held CMV serostatus as the only immune exposure information.

Primers included in the PCR were 60 Vbeta and 13 Jbeta primers. Generated by immunoSEQ multiplex PCR, the TCRdb table keeps only in-frame clones and is missing some. The sample has 100,000 or so clones; about 70% are singletons. This CDR3 region has 14 residues. V was pared by 1 base and J by 2 bases, with 1 base of the junction left unmatched. CDR1 is MNHEY, CDR2 SVGAGI, per germline. The TCR was taken from a human donor in good health. The V call is TRBV6-5, the J call TRBJ2-5, with 7 bases fitting TRBD1. The material sequenced was PBMCs. CDR3 bases: TGTGCCAGCAGTTACTGGGGACAGCAAGAGACCCAGTACTTC. This translates into CASSYWGQQETQYF.